This TCR beta chain appears in the sequencing data of a study of T-cell reconstitution after alpha-beta-depleted transplantation in children. Overall study findings and caveats: High day-60 TCRbeta diversity in some patients came from surviving recipient T cells and thymic progenitors. About two months after transplant, alpha-beta T cells reportedly came from several hundred expanded graft clones.

During its preparation, the TCRbeta library received unique molecular identifiers. TCRdb independently ran MiXCR on the PCR reads; one entry per CDR3 protein. The data contain about 470,000 distinct CDR3 sequences, approximately 42% of them seen just once; the ten biggest clones take up around a quarter. After removal of 8 bases from V and 1 base from J, the junction contained 10 bases not matched to a gene. Germline V gives CDR1 MDHEN, CDR2 SYDVKM. This CDR3 contains 15 residues. Note on this clonotype: Its antigen remains unknown.

J is TRBJ2-5 and V is TRBV28, with TRBD1 matching over 7 bases. This clonotype was obtained from a girl aged 2 to 10 with aplastic anemia, due to receive a stem cell transplant. The sequences come from PBMCs, collected before TCRalphabeta/CD19-depleted stem cell transplant. The CDR3 coding sequence is TGTGCCAGCTCGGAGTCCGCAGGGGGCCAAGAGACCCAGTACTTC. Amino acid sequence: CASSESAGGQETQYF.